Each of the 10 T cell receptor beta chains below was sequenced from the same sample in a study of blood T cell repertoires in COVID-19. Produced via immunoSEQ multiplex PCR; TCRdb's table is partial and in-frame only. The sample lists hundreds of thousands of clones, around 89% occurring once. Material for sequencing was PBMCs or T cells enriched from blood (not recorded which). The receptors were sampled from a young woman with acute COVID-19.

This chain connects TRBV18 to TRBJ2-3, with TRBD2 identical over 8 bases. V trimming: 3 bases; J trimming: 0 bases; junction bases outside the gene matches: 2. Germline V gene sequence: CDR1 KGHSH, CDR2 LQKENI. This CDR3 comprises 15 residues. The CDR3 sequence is CASSPSSGSTDTQYF. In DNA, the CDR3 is TGTGCCAGCTCACCGTCTAGCGGGAGCACAGATACGCAGTATTTT.

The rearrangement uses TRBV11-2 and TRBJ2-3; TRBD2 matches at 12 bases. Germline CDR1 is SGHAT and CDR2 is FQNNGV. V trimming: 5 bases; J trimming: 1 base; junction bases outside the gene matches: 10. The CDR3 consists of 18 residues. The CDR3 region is CASSPRASGRAGTDTQYF. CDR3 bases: TGTGCCAGCAGCCCCCGGGCTAGCGGGAGGGCCGGCACAGATACGCAGTATTTT.

This CDR3 is CSVRVSGTSGYNEQFF. The CDR3 DNA reads TGCAGCGTTCGAGTTTCCGGGACTAGCGGGTACAATGAGCAGTTCTTC. V gene TRBV29-1 combines with J gene TRBJ2-1, with 12 bases that match TRBD2. With V trimmed by 5 bases and J by 4 bases, 9 bases remained unmatched. CDR1 is SQVTM and CDR2 is ANQGSEA in the germline V gene. CDR3 size: 16 residues.

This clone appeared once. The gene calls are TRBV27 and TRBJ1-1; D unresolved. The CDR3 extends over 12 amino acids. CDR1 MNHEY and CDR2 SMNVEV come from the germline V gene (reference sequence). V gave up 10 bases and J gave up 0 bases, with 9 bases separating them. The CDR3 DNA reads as TGTGCCACCGGGAACATGAACACTGAAGCTTTCTTT. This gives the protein CATGNMNTEAFF.

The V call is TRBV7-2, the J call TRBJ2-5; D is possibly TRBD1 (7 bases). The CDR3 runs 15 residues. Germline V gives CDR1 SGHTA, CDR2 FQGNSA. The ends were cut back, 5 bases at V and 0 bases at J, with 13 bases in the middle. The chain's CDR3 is CASSPPGGYQETQYF. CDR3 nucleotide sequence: TGTGCCAGCAGCCCACCAGGGGGGTACCAAGAGACCCAGTACTTC.

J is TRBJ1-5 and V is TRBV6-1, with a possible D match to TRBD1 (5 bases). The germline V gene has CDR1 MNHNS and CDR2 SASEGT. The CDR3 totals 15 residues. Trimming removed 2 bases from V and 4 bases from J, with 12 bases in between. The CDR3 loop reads CASSEWGESNQPQHF. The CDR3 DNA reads TGTGCCAGCAGTGAATGGGGCGAGAGTAATCAGCCCCAGCATTTT.

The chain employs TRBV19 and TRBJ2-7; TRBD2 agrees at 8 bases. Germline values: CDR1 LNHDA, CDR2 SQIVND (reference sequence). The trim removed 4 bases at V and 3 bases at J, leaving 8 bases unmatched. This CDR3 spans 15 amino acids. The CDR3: CASSKSGGLGYEQYF. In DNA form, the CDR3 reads TGTGCCAGTAGTAAGTCGGGAGGGCTTGGCTACGAGCAGTACTTC.

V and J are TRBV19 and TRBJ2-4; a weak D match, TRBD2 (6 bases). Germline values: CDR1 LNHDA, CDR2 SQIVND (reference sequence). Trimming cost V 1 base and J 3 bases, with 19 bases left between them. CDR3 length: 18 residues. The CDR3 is CASSIGVRGNRVKNIQYF. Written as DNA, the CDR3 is TGTGCCAGTAGTATAGGTGTGCGCGGGAATCGGGTCAAAAACATTCAGTACTTC.

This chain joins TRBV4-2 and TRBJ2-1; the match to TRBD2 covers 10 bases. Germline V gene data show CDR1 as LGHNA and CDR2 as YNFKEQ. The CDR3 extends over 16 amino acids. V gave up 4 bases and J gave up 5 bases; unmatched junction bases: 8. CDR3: CASSPRATSGNNEQFF. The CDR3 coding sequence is TGTGCCAGCAGCCCAAGGGCTACTAGCGGGAACAATGAGCAGTTCTTC.

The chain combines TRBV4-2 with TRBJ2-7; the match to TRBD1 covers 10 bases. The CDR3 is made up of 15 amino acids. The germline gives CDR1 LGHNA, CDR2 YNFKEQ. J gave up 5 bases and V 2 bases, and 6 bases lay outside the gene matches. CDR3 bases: TGTGCCAGCAGCCAAACCGGGACAGGGGACCACGAGCAGTACTTC. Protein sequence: CASSQTGTGDHEQYF.